Following are 2 T cell receptor beta chains from one sample sequenced in a study of blood T cells in healthy people across ages (dated by TCRdb to between 2014 and 2017). The library relied on 5' RACE. For sequencing, an Illumina HiSeq 2500 was employed. The second PCR ran for roughly 6 to 11 cycles and used a J-beta primer mix along with a sample-barcoded 5' primer. The public reads were run again by TCRdb, first through fastp at Q25 and then through MiXCR, and only productive beta chains were kept. All rows with the same CDR3 protein become a single entry with the most common DNA and genes. Within this sample are approximately 960,000 distinct CDR3 sequences, with roughly 28% of them counted one time only. Jointly, the top ten make up roughly 10% of the sample. The sample was also reused in another study, on T cells of mothers and their children.

The specimen sequenced was blood. The receptors here all came from a woman in her 40s in good health.

This clonotype was detected only a few times. The V and J genes are TRBV27 and TRBJ2-3; D remains ambiguous. Trimming left V 5 bases short and J 1 base short, with 10 bases between. CDR3 length: 14 amino acids. From germline, CDR1 is MNHEY and CDR2 SMNVEV (reference sequence). CDR3 sequence reads: CASSHPSRTDTQYF. In DNA form, the CDR3 reads TGTGCCAGCAGTCATCCCTCCCGCACAGATACGCAGTATTTT.

The rearrangement uses TRBV9 and TRBJ1-1; 10 bases are shared with TRBD1. Trimming at V came to 3 bases and at J to 1 base, leaving 6 bases not matched to a gene. Germline CDR1 and CDR2: SGDLS and YYNGEE. The CDR3 loop spans 16 amino acids. In DNA, the CDR3 is TGTGCCAGCAGCGCAGACCGGGACAGGGGGAACACTGAAGCTTTCTTT. Its translation is CASSADRDRGNTEAFF.